This T cell receptor (beta chain) was obtained from a study of shared clonotypes between healthy human individuals. Points from the study as a whole: Owing to a small donor count, the genetic and exposure-history diversity represented was limited. What naive subsets generally showed was a larger estimated richness than memory subsets showed.

Assay: immunoSEQ multiplex PCR; the TCRdb copy retains only in-frame clones and omits some. The repertoire holds about 550,000 clones, with over 95% as singletons. The naive CD8 population came from CD45RO-negative cells selected for CCR7, without terminally differentiated effector memory CD45RA+ cells. V was cut by 4 bases and J by 1 base, with 21 bases left in between. The CDR3 runs to 17 residues. Per germline, CDR1 SGHRS and CDR2 YFSETQ. On this clone: Its specificity is unknown.

Specimen: naive CD8+ T cells sorted from blood. The TCR sequence derives from a woman under 40 in good health. The chain combines TRBV5-1 with TRBJ2-7; D is ambiguous. CDR3 loop: CASSAGRDTYQSYEQYF. CDR3 bases: TGCGCCAGCAGCGCCGGGCGAGACACCTACCAGTCCTACGAGCAGTACTTC. Complete variable domain (other parts from reference TRBV5-1 and TRBJ2-7): KAGVTQTPRYLIKTRGQQVTLSCSPISGHRSVSWYQQTPGQGLQFLFEYFSETQRNKGNFPGRFSGRQFSNSRSEMNVSTLELGDSALYLCASSAGRDTYQSYEQYFGPGTRLTVT.